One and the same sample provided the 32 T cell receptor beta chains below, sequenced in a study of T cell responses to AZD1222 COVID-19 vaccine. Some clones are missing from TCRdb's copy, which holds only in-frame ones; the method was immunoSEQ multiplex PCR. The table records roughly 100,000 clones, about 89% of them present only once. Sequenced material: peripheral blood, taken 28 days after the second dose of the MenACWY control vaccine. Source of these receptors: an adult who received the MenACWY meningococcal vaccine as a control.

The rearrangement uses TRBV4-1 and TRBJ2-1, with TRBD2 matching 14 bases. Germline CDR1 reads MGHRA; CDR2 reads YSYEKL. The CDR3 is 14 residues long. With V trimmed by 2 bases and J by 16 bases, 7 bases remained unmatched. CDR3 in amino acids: CASSQLTSGGADFF. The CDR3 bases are TGCGCCAGCAGCCAACTGACTAGCGGGGGGGCTGATTTCTTC.

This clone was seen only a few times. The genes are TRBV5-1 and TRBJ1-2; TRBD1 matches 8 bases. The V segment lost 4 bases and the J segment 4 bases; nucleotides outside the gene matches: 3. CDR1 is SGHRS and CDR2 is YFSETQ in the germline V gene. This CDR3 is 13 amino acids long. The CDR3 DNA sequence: TGCGCCAGCAGCCCGGGGACAGGCTATGGCTACACCTTC. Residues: CASSPGTGYGYTF.

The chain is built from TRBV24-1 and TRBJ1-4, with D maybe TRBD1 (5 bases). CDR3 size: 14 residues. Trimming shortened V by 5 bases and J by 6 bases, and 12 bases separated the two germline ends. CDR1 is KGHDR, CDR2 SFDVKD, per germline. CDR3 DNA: TGTGCCACCAGTGGGCGGGGGAAGGATGAAAAACTGTTTTTT. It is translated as CATSGRGKDEKLFF.

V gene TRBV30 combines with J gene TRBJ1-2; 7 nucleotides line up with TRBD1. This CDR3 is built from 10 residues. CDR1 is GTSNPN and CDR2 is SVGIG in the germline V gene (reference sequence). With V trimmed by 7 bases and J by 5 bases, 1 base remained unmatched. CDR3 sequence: CASGQYGYTF. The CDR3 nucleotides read TGTGCCTCGGGACAGTATGGCTACACCTTC.

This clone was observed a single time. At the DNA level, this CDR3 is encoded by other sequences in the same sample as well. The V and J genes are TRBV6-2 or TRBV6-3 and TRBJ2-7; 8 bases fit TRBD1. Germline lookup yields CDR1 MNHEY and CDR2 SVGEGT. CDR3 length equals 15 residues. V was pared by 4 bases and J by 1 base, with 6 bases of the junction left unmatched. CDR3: CASSSRGQASYEQYF. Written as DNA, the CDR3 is TGTGCCAGCAGTTCGAGGGGACAGGCTTCCTACGAGCAGTACTTC.

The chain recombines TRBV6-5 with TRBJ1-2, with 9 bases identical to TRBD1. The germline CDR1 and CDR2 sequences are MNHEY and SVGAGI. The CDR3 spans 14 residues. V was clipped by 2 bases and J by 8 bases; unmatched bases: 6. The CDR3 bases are TGTGCCAGCAGTTACCTACAGGGGGCGCGGGGCTACACCTTC. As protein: CASSYLQGARGYTF.

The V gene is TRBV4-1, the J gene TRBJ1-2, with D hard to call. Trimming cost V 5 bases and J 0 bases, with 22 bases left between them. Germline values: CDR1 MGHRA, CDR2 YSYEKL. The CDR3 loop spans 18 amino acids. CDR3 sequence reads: CASSARTDALLANYGYTF. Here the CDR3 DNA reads TGCGCCAGCAGCGCCAGGACTGACGCCCTCCTCGCTAACTATGGCTACACCTTC.

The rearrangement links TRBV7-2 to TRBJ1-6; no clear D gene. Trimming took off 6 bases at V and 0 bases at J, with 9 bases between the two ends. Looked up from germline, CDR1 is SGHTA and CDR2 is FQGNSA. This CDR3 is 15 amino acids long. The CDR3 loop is CASSRESSYNSPLHF. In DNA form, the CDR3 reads TGTGCCAGCAGTAGGGAAAGCTCCTATAATTCACCCCTCCACTTT.

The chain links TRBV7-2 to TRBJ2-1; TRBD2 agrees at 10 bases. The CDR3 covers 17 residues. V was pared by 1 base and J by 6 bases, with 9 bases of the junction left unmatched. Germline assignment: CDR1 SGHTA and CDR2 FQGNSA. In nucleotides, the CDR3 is TGTGCCAGCAGCTTAGGCGTTAGCGGGGGGCTAATCAATGAGCAGTTCTTC. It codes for CASSLGVSGGLINEQFF.

The CDR3 nucleotides read TGTGCCAGCAGCTCCCGTAACGGGGTTCCCGGGGAGCTGTTTTTT. It encodes CASSSRNGVPGELFF. The rearrangement links TRBV7-8 to TRBJ2-2, with D possibly being TRBD2 (5 bases). CDR1 is SGHVS, CDR2 FQNEAQ, per germline. Trimming stripped 4 bases from V and 6 bases from J, with 15 bases between. CDR3 size: 15 residues.

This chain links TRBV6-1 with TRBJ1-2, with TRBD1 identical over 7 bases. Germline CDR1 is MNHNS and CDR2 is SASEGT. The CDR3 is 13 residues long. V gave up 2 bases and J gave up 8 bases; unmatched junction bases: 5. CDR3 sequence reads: CASSEQGVGGYTF. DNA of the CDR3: TGTGCCAGCAGTGAACAGGGGGTAGGGGGCTACACCTTC.

CDR3 DNA sequence: TGTGCCACCCGCAAGGACGTTTTTAGTGACGAGCAGTACTTC. Translating gives CATRKDVFSDEQYF. This chain joins TRBV2 and TRBJ2-7, with D unclear. The CDR3 is 14 residues long. The germline V gene has CDR1 SNHLY and CDR2 FYNNEI. Trimming stripped 10 bases from V and 5 bases from J, with 21 bases between.

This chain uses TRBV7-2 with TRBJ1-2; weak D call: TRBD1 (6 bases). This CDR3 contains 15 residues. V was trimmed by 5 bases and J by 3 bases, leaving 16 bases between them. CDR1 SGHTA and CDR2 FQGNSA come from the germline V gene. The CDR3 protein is CASSRGGLRDYGYTF. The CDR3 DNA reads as TGTGCCAGCAGCCGCGGGGGCTTGCGAGACTATGGCTACACCTTC.

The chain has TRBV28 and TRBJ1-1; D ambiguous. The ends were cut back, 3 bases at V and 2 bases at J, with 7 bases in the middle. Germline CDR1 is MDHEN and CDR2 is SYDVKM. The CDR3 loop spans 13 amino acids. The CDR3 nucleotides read TGTGCCAGCAGTTTTGACGGAAACACTGAAGCTTTCTTT. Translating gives CASSFDGNTEAFF.

The DNA of the CDR3 is TGTGCCAGCAGCTTAGGTCGGGGCGCGGATTCACCCCTCCACTTT. This translates into CASSLGRGADSPLHF. The chain joins TRBV7-2 to TRBJ1-6; maybe TRBD1 (5 bases). The CDR3 totals 15 residues. The V gene's germline CDR1 is SGHTA and CDR2 FQGNSA. Trimming removed 1 base at V and 8 bases at J, with 12 bases between.

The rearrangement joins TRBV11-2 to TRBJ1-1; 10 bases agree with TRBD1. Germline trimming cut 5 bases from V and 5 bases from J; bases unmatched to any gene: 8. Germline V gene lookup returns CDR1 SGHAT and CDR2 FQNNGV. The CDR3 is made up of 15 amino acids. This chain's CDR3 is CASSLRTGGMTEAFF. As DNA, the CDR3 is TGTGCCAGCAGCCTCCGGACAGGGGGTATGACTGAAGCTTTCTTT. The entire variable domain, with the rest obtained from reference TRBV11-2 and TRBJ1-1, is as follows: EAGVAQSPRYKIIEKRQSVAFWCNPISGHATLYWYQQILGQGPKLLIQFQNNGVVDDSQLPKDRFSAERLKGVDSTLKIQPAKLEDSAVYLCASSLRTGGMTEAFFGQGTRLTVV.

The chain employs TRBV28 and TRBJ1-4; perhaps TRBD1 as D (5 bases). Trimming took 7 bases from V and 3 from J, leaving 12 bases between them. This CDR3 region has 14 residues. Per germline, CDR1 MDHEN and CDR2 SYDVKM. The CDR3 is CASKVAGPNEKLFF. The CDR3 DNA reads TGTGCCAGCAAAGTCGCGGGGCCTAATGAAAAACTGTTTTTT.

CDR3 nucleotide sequence: TGTGCCAGCAGCCAGGGTTTCGAGCGGGGGGGCCCCCTTTATCGAGATACGCAGTATTTT. This encodes CASSQGFERGGPLYRDTQYF. The chain uses TRBV3-1 (or the pseudogene TRBV3-2) and TRBJ2-3, with 10 bases identical to TRBD2. Germline trimming cut 3 bases from V and 5 bases from J; bases unmatched to any gene: 20. Germline loops: CDR1 LGHDT, CDR2 YNNKEL (reference sequence). The CDR3 is made up of 20 amino acids.

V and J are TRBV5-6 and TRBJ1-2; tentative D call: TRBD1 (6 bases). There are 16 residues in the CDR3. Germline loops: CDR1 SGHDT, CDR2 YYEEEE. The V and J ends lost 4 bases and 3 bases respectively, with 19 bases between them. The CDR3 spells CASSQGGTNFYYGYTF. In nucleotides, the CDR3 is TGTGCCAGCAGCCAAGGGGGGACGAACTTTTACTATGGCTACACCTTC. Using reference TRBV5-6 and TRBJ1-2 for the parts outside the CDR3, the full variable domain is DAGVTQSPTHLIKTRGQQVTLRCSPKSGHDTVSWYQQALGQGPQFIFQYYEEEERQRGNFPDRFSGHQFPNYSSELNVNALLLGDSALYLCASSQGGTNFYYGYTFGSGTRLTVV.

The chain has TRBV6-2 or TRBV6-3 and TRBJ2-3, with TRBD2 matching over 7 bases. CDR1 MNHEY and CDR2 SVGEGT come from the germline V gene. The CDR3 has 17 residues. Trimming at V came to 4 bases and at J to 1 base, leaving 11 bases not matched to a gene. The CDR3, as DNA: TGTGCCAGCAGTTCCATCCCACGTGGGGGGGGCACAGATACGCAGTATTTT. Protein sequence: CASSSIPRGGGTDTQYF.

The CDR3 DNA sequence: TGTGCCAGCCGACAGGGGGATTCACCCCTCCACTTT. Amino acids: CASRQGDSPLHF. The V call is TRBV6-5, the J call TRBJ1-6; TRBD1 aligns across 9 bases. Per germline, CDR1 MNHEY and CDR2 SVGAGI. The CDR3 length is 12 residues. The J segment lost 8 bases and the V segment lost 8 bases, leaving 1 base of the junction unmatched.

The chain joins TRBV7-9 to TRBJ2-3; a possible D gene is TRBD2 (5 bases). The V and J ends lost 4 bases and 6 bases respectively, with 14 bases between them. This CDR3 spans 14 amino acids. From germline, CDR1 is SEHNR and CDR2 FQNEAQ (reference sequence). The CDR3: CASSSKDSGDTQYF. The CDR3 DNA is TGTGCCAGCAGCTCAAAGGACTCTGGGGATACGCAGTATTTT.

CDR3: CASSPRLAVSYNEQFF. CDR3 DNA sequence: TGTGCCAGCAGCCCCCGACTAGCGGTCTCCTACAATGAGCAGTTCTTC. V and J are TRBV11-1 and TRBJ2-1; TRBD2 agrees at 9 bases. After removal of 5 bases from V and 0 bases from J, the junction contained 5 bases not matched to a gene. Germline CDR1 SGHAT, CDR2 FQDESV (reference sequence). The CDR3 is 16 residues long.

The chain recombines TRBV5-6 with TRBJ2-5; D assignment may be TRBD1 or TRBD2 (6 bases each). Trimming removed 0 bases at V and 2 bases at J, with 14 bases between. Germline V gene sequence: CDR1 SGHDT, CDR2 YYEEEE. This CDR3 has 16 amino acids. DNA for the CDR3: TGTGCCAGCAGCTTGGCGGTGGGGGGCCCACAAGAGACCCAGTACTTC. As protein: CASSLAVGGPQETQYF.

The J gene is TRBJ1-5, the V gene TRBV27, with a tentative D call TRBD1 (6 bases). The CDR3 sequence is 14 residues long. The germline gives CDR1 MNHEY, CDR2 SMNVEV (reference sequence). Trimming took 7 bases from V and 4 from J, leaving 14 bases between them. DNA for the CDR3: TGTGCCAGCAAGTTAGCGGGGGCTAATCAGCCCCAGCATTTT. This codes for CASKLAGANQPQHF.

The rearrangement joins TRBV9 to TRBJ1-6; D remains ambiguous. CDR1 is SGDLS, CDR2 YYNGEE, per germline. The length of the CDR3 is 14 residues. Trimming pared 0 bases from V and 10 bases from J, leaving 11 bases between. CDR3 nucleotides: TGTGCCAGCAGCGTAGTTGGGGTAGGGTCACCCCTCCACTTT. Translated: CASSVVGVGSPLHF. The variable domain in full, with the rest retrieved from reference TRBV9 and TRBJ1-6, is DSGVTQTPKHLITATGQRVTLRCSPRSGDLSVYWYQQSLDQGLQFLIQYYNGEERAKGNILERFSAQQFPDLHSELNLSSLELGDSALYFCASSVVGVGSPLHFGNGTRLTVT.

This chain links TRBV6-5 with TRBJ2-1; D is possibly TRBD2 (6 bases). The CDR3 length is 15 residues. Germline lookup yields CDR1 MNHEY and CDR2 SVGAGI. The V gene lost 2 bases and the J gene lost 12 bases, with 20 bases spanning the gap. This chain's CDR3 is CASSYHRATGGGQFF. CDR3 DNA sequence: TGTGCCAGCAGTTACCACCGGGCCACCGGGGGAGGGCAGTTCTTC.

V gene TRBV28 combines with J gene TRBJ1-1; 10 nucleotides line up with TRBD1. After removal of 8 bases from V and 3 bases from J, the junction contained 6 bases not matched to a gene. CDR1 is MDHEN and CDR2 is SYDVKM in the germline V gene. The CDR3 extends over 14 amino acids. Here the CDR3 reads CASLTGGGYTEAFF. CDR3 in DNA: TGTGCCAGCTTGACAGGGGGCGGGTACACTGAAGCTTTCTTT.

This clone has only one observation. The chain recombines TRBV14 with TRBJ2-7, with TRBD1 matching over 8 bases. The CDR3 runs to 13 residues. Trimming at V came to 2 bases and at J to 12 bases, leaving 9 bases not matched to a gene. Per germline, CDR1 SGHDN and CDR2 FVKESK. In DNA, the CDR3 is TGTGCCAGCAGCCAAACAGGGGGAGATCGAAGGTACTTC. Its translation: CASSQTGGDRRYF.

The CDR3: CSSGQSTDTQYF. DNA for the CDR3: TGCAGTAGCGGGCAGAGCACAGATACGCAGTATTTT. The V call is TRBV29-1, the J call TRBJ2-3; 7 bases map to TRBD2. CDR1 is SQVTM and CDR2 is ANQGSEA in the germline V gene. This CDR3 is built from 12 residues.

As DNA, the CDR3 is TGCAGCGTATCAGGTCCCAGGAGAAATGAAAAACTGTTTTTT. Residues: CSVSGPRRNEKLFF. The J gene is TRBJ1-4, the V gene TRBV29-1; D unclear. Trimming left V 6 bases short and J 5 bases short, with 16 bases between. Germline CDR1 SQVTM, CDR2 ANQGSEA. The CDR3 consists of 14 residues.

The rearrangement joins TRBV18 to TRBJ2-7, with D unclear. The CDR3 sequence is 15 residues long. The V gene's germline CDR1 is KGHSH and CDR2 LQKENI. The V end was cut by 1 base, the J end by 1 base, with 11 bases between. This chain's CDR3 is CASSPRLVGSYEQYF. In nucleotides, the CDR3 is TGTGCCAGCTCACCACGTCTAGTTGGGTCCTACGAGCAGTACTTC. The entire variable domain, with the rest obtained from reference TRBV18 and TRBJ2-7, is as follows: NAGVMQNPRHLVRRRGQEARLRCSPMKGHSHVYWYRQLPEEGLKFMVYLQKENIIDESGMPKERFSAEFPKEGPSILRIQQVVRGDSAAYFCASSPRLVGSYEQYFGPGTRLTVT.